One and the same sample provided the 5 T cell receptor beta chains below, sequenced in a study of T cell responses to AZD1222 COVID-19 vaccine. Assay used: immunoSEQ multiplex PCR; TCRdb lists only in-frame clones, some missing. Among about 140,000 clones listed, more than 80% were seen once. Sequenced here: peripheral blood, sampled 28 days after the second dose of the MenACWY control vaccine. The receptors here all came from an adult who received the MenACWY meningococcal vaccine as a control.

This chain uses TRBV5-4 with TRBJ2-3; 13 bases map to TRBD2. V was pared by 0 bases and J by 5 bases, with 9 bases of the junction left unmatched. The CDR3 covers 18 residues. From germline, CDR1 is SGHNT and CDR2 YYREEE (reference sequence). The CDR3 nucleotides read TGTGCCAGCAGCTTGGGCGGACTAGCGGGGGCCAGGAGAGATACGCAGTATTTT. This encodes CASSLGGLAGARRDTQYF.

V gene TRBV30 combines with J gene TRBJ1-1; TRBD1 is a possible D gene (5 bases). This CDR3 contains 14 residues. The ends were cut back, 3 bases at V and 6 bases at J, with 17 bases in the middle. Germline CDR1 and CDR2: GTSNPN and SVGIG (reference sequence). CDR3 DNA sequence: TGTGCCTGGAGAGGGCAGGGTGCTTTTCCTGAAGCTTTCTTT. Its translation: CAWRGQGAFPEAFF.

The gene calls are TRBV5-1 and TRBJ2-7; no clear D gene. Trimming took off 3 bases at V and 3 bases at J, with 10 bases between the two ends. CDR3 length equals 13 residues. The germline gives CDR1 SGHRS, CDR2 YFSETQ. The CDR3 bases are TGCGCCAGCAGCTCGGACGGTAACTACGAGCAGTACTTC. It yields the protein CASSSDGNYEQYF.

The chain combines TRBV7-2 with TRBJ2-1; D is uncertain. Germline values: CDR1 SGHTA, CDR2 FQGNSA. The germline V and J ends were trimmed by 0 bases and 0 bases, with 9 bases remaining between them. The CDR3 contains 16 residues. CDR3 region: CASSLAHASSYNEQFF. The CDR3 DNA follows: TGTGCCAGCAGCTTAGCACACGCCAGCTCCTACAATGAGCAGTTCTTC.

The chain couples TRBV3-1 (or the pseudogene TRBV3-2) to TRBJ2-3; 7 bases line up with TRBD2. The germline V gene has CDR1 LGHDT and CDR2 YNNKEL (reference sequence). Trimming removed 4 bases from V and 2 bases from J; junction bases left unmatched: 6. This CDR3 is 15 amino acids long. The CDR3 loop reads CASSLRLALTDTQYF. The CDR3 DNA reads as TGTGCCAGCAGCCTTCGACTAGCCCTCACAGATACGCAGTATTTT.